This T cell receptor (beta chain) came from a study of T-cell memory formation after mild COVID-19. The CDR3 has 11 residues. The V gene's germline CDR1 is LGHDT and CDR2 YNNKEL (reference sequence). V was pared by 1 base and J by 8 bases, with 5 bases between. TCRdb recomputed calls from the 5' RACE reads with MiXCR, one row per CDR3 protein. The sample lists about 260,000 distinct CDR3 sequences; over 7% were seen once. The receptor was derived from a young man who had mild COVID-19 (a few samples of this study predate the infection). Cell type and time point are not known. The J gene is TRBJ1-2, the V gene TRBV3-1; the D is unclear. Sample: PBMCs or a T cell subset sorted from them (not recorded which). The CDR3 sequence: CASSQAAGYTF. CDR3 DNA: TGTGCCAGCAGCCAAGCTGCAGGCTACACCTTC.